These 15 T cell receptor beta chains were sequenced from one sample in a study of shared clonotypes between healthy human individuals. Clones were read by immunoSEQ multiplex PCR, and TCRdb kept only the in-frame ones, dropping some. The data hold around 2.1 million clones, with 85% to 95% observed a single time. CD8 cells classed as naive were CD45RO-negative and positively selected for CCR7, excluding terminally differentiated effector memory CD45RA+ cells. Sequences were obtained from naive CD8+ T cells from PBMCs. These receptors were obtained from a man aged 18 to 29 in good health. Some clones in this sample may be carry-over from other donors' samples.

V and J are TRBV2 and TRBJ1-2; perhaps TRBD1 as D (6 bases). In germline, CDR1 is SNHLY, CDR2 FYNNEI. This CDR3 is 16 amino acids long. V was pared by 2 bases and J by 2 bases, with 15 bases between. The CDR3 DNA reads TGTGCCAGCAGTGAAACGGTAGGGGGAAGGAACTATGGCTACACCTTC. As protein: CASSETVGGRNYGYTF.

The rearrangement joins TRBV4-3 to TRBJ2-1; no clear D gene. With 0 bases removed from V and 5 bases from J, the gap between germline ends came to 5 bases. CDR1 and CDR2 from the germline V gene are LGHNA and YSLEER. The CDR3 covers 13 residues. CDR3 loop: CASSQELNNEQFF. CDR3 DNA: TGCGCCAGCAGCCAAGAATTGAACAATGAGCAGTTCTTC.

DNA of the CDR3: TGTGCCAGCAGCCCCCACTCCCGGACAGAAAACAATGAGCAGTTCTTC. This gives the protein CASSPHSRTENNEQFF. The V gene is TRBV7-9, the J gene TRBJ2-1, with TRBD1 as a possible D gene (6 bases). CDR1 and CDR2 from the germline V gene are SEHNR and FQNEAQ (reference sequence). Trimming stripped 5 bases from V and 5 bases from J, with 19 bases between. There are 16 residues in the CDR3.

V is TRBV7-9 and J is TRBJ2-7; D may be TRBD1 (5 bases). Germline CDR1 is SEHNR and CDR2 is FQNEAQ (reference sequence). This CDR3 region has 12 residues. V lost 2 bases and J lost 7, with 9 bases in between. The CDR3 spells CASSLPPGEQYF. The CDR3 DNA follows: TGTGCCAGCAGCTTACCACCAGGGGAGCAGTACTTC.

The chain joins TRBV11-2 to TRBJ2-3; 10 bases are shared with TRBD2. The trim removed 1 base at V and 3 bases at J, leaving 4 bases unmatched. The CDR3 loop spans 16 amino acids. Germline values: CDR1 SGHAT, CDR2 FQNNGV. CDR3 sequence (DNA): TGTGCCAGCAGCTTAGCTAGCGGGAGTGTAACAGATACGCAGTATTTT. It encodes CASSLASGSVTDTQYF.

Comment on this clone: Distinct nucleotide sequences in the sample also encode this CDR3. The V and J genes are TRBV28 and TRBJ2-1, with no clear D. Between the trimmed V and J ends, which lost 5 bases and 3 bases, there was a span of 5 bases. In germline, CDR1 is MDHEN, CDR2 SYDVKM. This CDR3 region has 12 residues. The DNA of the CDR3 is TGTGCCAGCAGTCTCAACTACAATGAGCAGTTCTTC. This codes for CASSLNYNEQFF.

The chain employs TRBV6-5 and TRBJ1-3; a possible D gene is TRBD1 (5 bases). The CDR3 is made up of 15 amino acids. Trimming shortened V by 5 bases and J by 4 bases, and 15 bases separated the two germline ends. Germline-derived CDR1 and CDR2 are MNHEY and SVGAGI. In DNA, the CDR3 is TGTGCCAGCAGTCCAGACGGTGGGGGAGGAAACACCATATATTTT. Its protein product is CASSPDGGGGNTIYF.

In this sample, this clone turned up once. The chain links TRBV5-1 to TRBJ2-3; a possible D gene is TRBD2 (6 bases). This CDR3 is built from 16 residues. Trimming left V 1 base short and J 1 base short, with 13 bases between. CDR1 and CDR2 (germline): SGHRS, YFSETQ. CDR3 sequence reads: CASSLHGTHRTDTQYF. CDR3 in DNA: TGCGCCAGCAGCTTGCATGGGACTCACCGCACAGATACGCAGTATTTT.

V gene TRBV19 combines with J gene TRBJ2-2; D call uncertain. This CDR3 has 12 residues. V was clipped by 4 bases and J by 6 bases, with 6 bases between them. CDR1 is LNHDA and CDR2 is SQIVND in the germline V gene (reference sequence). The CDR3 loop reads CASSTPAGELFF. DNA of the CDR3: TGTGCCAGTAGTACCCCGGCCGGGGAGCTGTTTTTT.

The chain uses TRBV19 and TRBJ2-5, with D hard to call. Trimming removed 1 base from V and 5 bases from J, with 14 bases in between. The CDR3 runs 15 residues. Germline assignment: CDR1 LNHDA and CDR2 SQIVND (reference sequence). CDR3 protein: CASSIGTSSGETQYF. The DNA for the CDR3 is TGTGCCAGTAGTATAGGTACCTCCTCTGGGGAGACCCAGTACTTC.

V is TRBV15 and J is TRBJ2-1; D tentatively reads TRBD1 or TRBD2 (6 bases each). The CDR3 runs 12 residues. Germline-derived CDR1 and CDR2 are LNHNV and YYDKDF (reference sequence). V was trimmed by 1 base and J by 13 bases, leaving 11 bases between them. CDR3 loop: CATSRGTGTQFF. CDR3 DNA: TGTGCCACCAGCAGAGGAACAGGGACTCAGTTCTTC.

This clone has a single count. The J gene is TRBJ1-1, the V gene TRBV7-9; D perhaps matches TRBD1 (6 bases). Trimming took off 6 bases at V and 6 bases at J, with 20 bases between the two ends. The CDR3 extends over 15 amino acids. The V gene's germline CDR1 is SEHNR and CDR2 FQNEAQ (reference sequence). The CDR3 region has the DNA TGTGCCAGCAGGACGAATGAGGCAGGGGAAGCTGAAGCTTTCTTT. Translating gives CASRTNEAGEAEAFF. The full variable domain, in which reference TRBV7-9 and TRBJ1-1 provide the parts outside the CDR3, is DTGVSQNPRHKITKRGQNVTFRCDPISEHNRLYWYRQTLGQGPEFLTYFQNEAQLEKSRLLSDRFSAERPKGSFSTLEIQRTEQGDSAMYLCASRTNEAGEAEAFFGQGTRLTVV.

The table lists this clone with a count of one. The genes are TRBV7-2 and TRBJ2-3; 10 bases match TRBD2. V trimming: 8 bases; J trimming: 3 bases; junction bases outside the gene matches: 2. The CDR3 totals 13 residues. Germline V gene lookup returns CDR1 SGHTA and CDR2 FQGNSA. The CDR3 protein is CASLAGVTDTQYF. In DNA form, the CDR3 reads TGTGCCAGCCTAGCGGGAGTTACAGATACGCAGTATTTT. The variable domain in full, with the rest retrieved from reference TRBV7-2 and TRBJ2-3, is GAGVSQSPSNKVTEKGKDVELRCDPISGHTALYWYRQSLGQGLEFLIYFQGNSAPDKSGLPSDRFSAERTGGSVSTLTIQRTQQEDSAVYLCASLAGVTDTQYFGPGTRLTVL.

CDR3 nucleotide sequence: TGCGCCAGCAGCCCGGGGACTAGCGCAGATACGCAGTATTTT. This codes for CASSPGTSADTQYF. V gene TRBV5-1 combines with J gene TRBJ2-3; 10 bases agree with TRBD2. V shed 4 bases and J 4 bases; nucleotides not matched to a gene: 3. The CDR3 runs to 14 residues. Looked up from germline, CDR1 is SGHRS and CDR2 is YFSETQ.

V usage is TRBV2 and J usage is TRBJ1-4; D possibly corresponds to TRBD1 (5 bases). The CDR3 runs 12 residues. Germline V gene lookup returns CDR1 SNHLY and CDR2 FYNNEI. Between the trimmed V and J ends, which lost 6 bases and 8 bases, there was a span of 10 bases. CDR3 in DNA: TGTGCCAGCAGGGGGGGGGACGAAAAACTGTTTTTT. The encoded protein is CASRGGDEKLFF.